Following are 19 T cell receptor beta chains from one sample sequenced in a study of blood T cell repertoires in COVID-19. Data came from immunoSEQ multiplex PCR; TCRdb stores just in-frame clones and leaves some out. The table includes a few hundred thousand clones, roughly nine tenths detected once. Sequenced material: peripheral blood. These receptors all stem from a middle-aged woman who had recovered from COVID-19.

The rearrangement joins TRBV28 to TRBJ1-1, with D possibly matching TRBD1 (5 bases). The CDR3 contains 13 residues. V lost 5 bases, J lost 7 bases, and 14 bases lay in between. Germline V CDR1 and CDR2: MDHEN, SYDVKM. Here the CDR3 DNA reads TGTGCCAGCAGTCCCAGACAGACTTATGAAGCTTTCTTT. Translating gives CASSPRQTYEAFF.

This chain connects TRBV19 to TRBJ2-1, with 7 nucleotides matching TRBD2. Germline V gives CDR1 LNHDA, CDR2 SQIVND (reference sequence). The length of the CDR3 is 15 residues. V lost 1 base and J lost 3; bases outside the gene matches: 3. The CDR3 DNA follows: TGTGCCAGTAGTATAGCGGGAGGTGTCTACAATGAGCAGTTCTTC. Translation gives CASSIAGGVYNEQFF.

In this sample, this clone turned up a few times. V usage is TRBV11-2 and J usage is TRBJ2-7; weak D call: TRBD2 (6 bases). The CDR3 totals 15 residues. Deletions cut 1 base from V and 0 bases from J, with 10 bases between. In germline, CDR1 is SGHAT, CDR2 FQNNGV. CDR3: CASSLAGEISYEQYF. The CDR3 bases are TGTGCCAGCAGCTTAGCGGGAGAGATCTCCTACGAGCAGTACTTC.

The chain joins TRBV24-1 to TRBJ2-7; 10 bases map to TRBD1. Germline loops: CDR1 KGHDR, CDR2 SFDVKD. The CDR3 runs 14 residues. J lost 5 bases, V lost 5 bases, and 5 bases had no gene match. The CDR3 coding sequence is TGTGCCACCAGTGGGGGACAGGGGAGGAACGAGCAGTACTTC. Translating gives CATSGGQGRNEQYF.

This clone came up a few times. This chain links TRBV30 with TRBJ1-2; 10 bases align to TRBD1. The CDR3 spans 16 residues. Germline trimming cut 4 bases from V and 1 base from J; bases unmatched to any gene: 9. Germline loops: CDR1 GTSNPN, CDR2 SVGIG (reference sequence). CDR3 DNA sequence: TGTGCCTGGACAAGGACAGGGGGACACCTTAACTATGGCTACACCTTC. Translation: CAWTRTGGHLNYGYTF.

The chain joins TRBV19 to TRBJ2-7; the D gene is possibly TRBD1 (6 bases). The V and J ends lost 5 bases and 7 bases respectively, with 24 bases between them. Germline CDR1 reads LNHDA; CDR2 reads SQIVND (reference sequence). This CDR3 has 16 amino acids. CDR3 in amino acids: CASSSPPAGDLKEQYF. The CDR3 DNA reads TGTGCCAGTAGTTCCCCTCCAGCAGGGGACCTAAAGGAGCAGTACTTC.

The chain links TRBV6-6 to TRBJ1-1; D gene unclear. Trimming stripped 10 bases from V and 0 bases from J, with 18 bases between. Germline-derived CDR1 and CDR2 are MNHNY and SVGAGI (reference sequence). CDR3 size: 15 residues. The chain's CDR3 is CATEEALSMNTEAFF. CDR3 nucleotide sequence: TGTGCCACCGAGGAGGCTCTCTCCATGAACACTGAAGCTTTCTTT.

V and J are TRBV29-1 and TRBJ2-5; 12 bases line up with TRBD2. The CDR3 is 13 amino acids. The germline gives CDR1 SQVTM, CDR2 ANQGSEA. The trim removed 6 bases at V and 4 bases at J, leaving 3 bases unmatched. CDR3: CSVAGLAGETQYF. Here the CDR3 DNA reads TGCAGCGTCGCGGGACTAGCGGGAGAGACCCAGTACTTC.

This chain connects TRBV6-2 or TRBV6-3 to TRBJ2-7; a possible D gene is TRBD2 (5 bases). The germline V and J ends were trimmed by 0 bases and 1 base, with 13 bases remaining between them. Germline assignment: CDR1 MNHEY and CDR2 SVGEGT. The CDR3 length is 16 residues. CDR3 sequence: CASSYSKWTGSYEQYF. The CDR3 bases are TGTGCCAGCAGTTACTCCAAGTGGACTGGTTCCTACGAGCAGTACTTC.

The chain uses TRBV6-5 and TRBJ2-7; TRBD2 might be the D (5 bases). Between the trimmed V and J ends, which lost 4 bases and 4 bases, there was a span of 14 bases. This CDR3 has 14 residues. CDR1 MNHEY and CDR2 SVGAGI come from the germline V gene. CDR3 sequence: CASSLGVRTYEQYF. The CDR3 DNA follows: TGTGCCAGCAGTTTGGGCGTTCGGACTTACGAGCAGTACTTC.

The chain couples TRBV7-8 to TRBJ1-3; D gene unclear. CDR3 length equals 15 residues. Germline values: CDR1 SGHVS, CDR2 FQNEAQ. V was clipped by 1 base and J by 4 bases, with 11 bases between them. The CDR3 bases are TGTGCCAGCAGCTTAGTAGCAGGAGGGGGAAACACCATATATTTT. It specifies CASSLVAGGGNTIYF.

The chain has TRBV5-1 and TRBJ2-3, with 7 bases matching TRBD2. CDR1 and CDR2 (germline): SGHRS, YFSETQ. The CDR3 has 16 residues. The trim removed 0 bases at V and 0 bases at J, leaving 4 bases unmatched. The DNA of the CDR3 is TGCGCCAGCAGCTTGGGCCTAGCGGCTAGCACAGATACGCAGTATTTT. Protein product: CASSLGLAASTDTQYF.

V gene TRBV6-1 combines with J gene TRBJ1-4, with TRBD1 matching 10 bases. V dropped 2 bases and J dropped 7; count of bases not matched to a gene: 10. The CDR3 is made up of 17 amino acids. CDR1 MNHNS and CDR2 SASEGT come from the germline V gene. The CDR3 DNA sequence: TGTGCCAGCAGTGAACGTCCCCGACAGGGGGCAGGTGAAAAACTGTTTTTT. Its protein is CASSERPRQGAGEKLFF.

J is TRBJ2-7 and V is TRBV19, with 7 bases identical to TRBD1. Trimming removed 8 bases from V and 1 base from J; junction bases left unmatched: 8. The germline V gene has CDR1 LNHDA and CDR2 SQIVND (reference sequence). The CDR3 has 14 amino acids. CDR3 sequence: CASVPRQGSYEQYF. The CDR3 region has the DNA TGTGCCAGTGTTCCGAGACAGGGATCCTACGAGCAGTACTTC.

V and J are TRBV21-1 and TRBJ2-7; the table assigns TRBD2, which was not confirmed against the DNA. TRBV21-1 has pseudogene status. This CDR3 comprises 15 residues. CDR3 loop: CASNAAGAGNYEQYF. CDR3 in DNA: TGTGCCAGCAACGCAGCGGGAGCGGGCAACTACGAGCAGTACTTC.

A single count supports this clone. The J gene is TRBJ1-6, the V gene TRBV27, with unresolved D. This CDR3 has 19 amino acids. Trimming removed 6 bases at V and 0 bases at J, with 21 bases between. CDR1 is MNHEY, CDR2 SMNVEV, per germline (reference sequence). The CDR3 loop reads CASSRSWLQEGSYNSPLHF. Here the CDR3 DNA reads TGTGCCAGCAGCCGGAGTTGGTTGCAGGAGGGCTCCTATAATTCACCCCTCCACTTT.

V and J are TRBV19 and TRBJ1-1; D unresolved. The CDR3 runs to 15 residues. Germline V CDR1 and CDR2: LNHDA, SQIVND (reference sequence). Trimming removed 7 bases from V and 0 bases from J, with 15 bases in between. This chain's CDR3 is CASIGREPVNTEAFF. The CDR3 nucleotides read TGTGCCAGTATAGGGAGGGAGCCCGTGAACACTGAAGCTTTCTTT.

The chain carries TRBV30 and TRBJ2-7; 8 nucleotides align to TRBD1. The CDR3 is made up of 13 amino acids. CDR1 and CDR2 (germline): GTSNPN, SVGIG (reference sequence). The V segment lost 4 bases and the J segment 0 bases; nucleotides outside the gene matches: 2. The CDR3 nucleotides are TGTGCCTGGAACAGGGGGTTCTCCTACGAGCAGTACTTC. Translating gives CAWNRGFSYEQYF.

The chain combines TRBV18 with TRBJ2-6; perhaps TRBD1 as D (5 bases). CDR3 length: 17 residues. Germline CDR1 KGHSH, CDR2 LQKENI. V gave up 4 bases and J gave up 0 bases, with 13 bases separating them. CDR3 in DNA: TGTGCCAGCTCACTCGCGCAGGGTCGCTCTGGGGCCAACGTCCTGACTTTC. Translated, it gives CASSLAQGRSGANVLTF.